This is a list of T cell receptor beta chains from one sample in a study of cytomegalovirus exposure and HLA in healthy donors. The data were produced by immunoSEQ multiplex PCR, yet TCRdb's version contains in-frame clones alone and is incomplete. In all, the sample yields around 30,000 clones. Sequencing was carried out using PBMCs. These receptors were taken from a man aged 25-40 years in good health and CMV-seronegative. Both conserved end residues are part of each CDR3. The D gene is left open where the match is weak. Not all rows give a size; the values are once, few, many and, for expanded clones, a class.

j_gene: TRBJ1-2; abundance: medium-sized; len: 13; d_gene: -; v_gene: TRBV5-1; CDR3nt: TGCGCCAGCAGCTTGGAACTGGGGACTGACTACACCTTC; CDR3aa: CASSLELGTDYTF
j_gene: TRBJ1-2; abundance: -; len: 15; d_gene: -; v_gene: TRBV6-1; CDR3nt: TGTGCCAGCAGTGCTACGGTGACAGAAACTTATGGCTACACCTTC; CDR3aa: CASSATVTETYGYTF
j_gene: TRBJ2-7; abundance: -; len: 17; d_gene: TRBD2; v_gene: TRBV6-1; CDR3nt: TGTGCCAGCAGTGATTGGACTAGCGGGTCTGGCTCCTACGAGCAGTACTTC; CDR3aa: CASSDWTSGSGSYEQYF
j_gene: TRBJ1-2; abundance: -; len: 13; d_gene: -; v_gene: TRBV28; CDR3nt: TGTGCCAGCAGTCCCCCGACATCTCCCGGCTACACCTTC; CDR3aa: CASSPPTSPGYTF
j_gene: TRBJ1-3; abundance: -; len: 14; d_gene: -; v_gene: TRBV7-2; CDR3nt: TGTGCCAGCAGCCTAGACAGTACTGGAAACACCATATATTTT; CDR3aa: CASSLDSTGNTIYF
j_gene: TRBJ2-7; abundance: -; len: 13; d_gene: -; v_gene: TRBV2; CDR3nt: TGTGCCAGCACCCGTCGACAGACCTACGAGCAGTACTTC; CDR3aa: CASTRRQTYEQYF
j_gene: TRBJ2-5; abundance: -; len: 14; d_gene: -; v_gene: TRBV19; CDR3nt: TGTGCCAGTAGTATCACTAGAGGCGGGGAGACCCAGTACTTC; CDR3aa: CASSITRGGETQYF
j_gene: TRBJ1-2; abundance: -; len: 15; d_gene: -; v_gene: TRBV4-3; CDR3nt: TGCGCCAGCAGCCCCAAACAGGGTTTTAACTATGGCTACACCTTC; CDR3aa: CASSPKQGFNYGYTF
j_gene: TRBJ1-5; abundance: -; len: 17; d_gene: -; v_gene: TRBV18; CDR3nt: TGTGCCAGCTCATCAGACCAGTCGGGGTATAGCAATCAGCCCCAGCATTTT; CDR3aa: CASSSDQSGYSNQPQHF
j_gene: TRBJ1-4; abundance: -; len: 16; d_gene: -; v_gene: TRBV5-1; CDR3nt: TGCGCCAGCAGTGGCGACCCGGGACTCAAGCGTTCGAAACTGTTTTTT; CDR3aa: CASSGDPGLKRSKLFF
j_gene: TRBJ2-7; abundance: -; len: 12; d_gene: -; v_gene: TRBV7-9; CDR3nt: TGTGCCAGCAGCCATCGGGGCTACGAGCAGTACTTC; CDR3aa: CASSHRGYEQYF
j_gene: TRBJ2-1; abundance: -; len: 16; d_gene: TRBD2; v_gene: TRBV9; CDR3nt: TGTGCCAGCAGCGTTGGGGGCACTAGCGGGAGCAATGAGCAGTTCTTC; CDR3aa: CASSVGGTSGSNEQFF
j_gene: TRBJ1-1; abundance: -; len: 13; d_gene: TRBD1; v_gene: TRBV6-1; CDR3nt: TGTGCCAGCGGGGACAGGGGGGACACTGAAGCTTTCTTT; CDR3aa: CASGDRGDTEAFF
j_gene: TRBJ2-7; abundance: -; len: 11; d_gene: -; v_gene: TRBV6-5; CDR3nt: TGTGCCAGCAGTGACGGGTTCGAGCAGTACTTC; CDR3aa: CASSDGFEQYF
j_gene: TRBJ2-7; abundance: -; len: 15; d_gene: TRBD1; v_gene: TRBV5-1; CDR3nt: TGCGCCAGCAGCCCGGCCGTGACAGGGCCCTACGAGCAGTACTTC; CDR3aa: CASSPAVTGPYEQYF
j_gene: TRBJ2-7; abundance: -; len: 15; d_gene: TRBD2; v_gene: TRBV5-4; CDR3nt: TGTGCCAGCAGCTTGGCCGCGGGAGGTGCCTACGAGCAGTACTTC; CDR3aa: CASSLAAGGAYEQYF
j_gene: TRBJ1-5; abundance: -; len: 15; d_gene: TRBD1; v_gene: TRBV5-1; CDR3nt: TGCGCCAGCAGCCCTGGACAGGCCAGCAATCAGCCCCAGCATTTT; CDR3aa: CASSPGQASNQPQHF